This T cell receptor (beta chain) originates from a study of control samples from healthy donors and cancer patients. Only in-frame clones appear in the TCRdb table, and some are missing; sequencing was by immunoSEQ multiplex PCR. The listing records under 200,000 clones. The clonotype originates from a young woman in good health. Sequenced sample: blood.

The CDR3 loop reads CASSPRTSGGVVTQYF. The DNA for the CDR3 is TGTGCCAGCAGCCCTCGGACTAGCGGGGGCGTCGTTACGCAGTATTTT. V usage is TRBV7-2 and J usage is TRBJ2-3, with TRBD2 identical over 13 bases. With 5 bases clipped from V and 8 bases from J, the junction kept 10 bases outside the gene matches. CDR1 and CDR2 from the germline V gene are SGHTA and FQGNSA. This CDR3 has 16 residues.